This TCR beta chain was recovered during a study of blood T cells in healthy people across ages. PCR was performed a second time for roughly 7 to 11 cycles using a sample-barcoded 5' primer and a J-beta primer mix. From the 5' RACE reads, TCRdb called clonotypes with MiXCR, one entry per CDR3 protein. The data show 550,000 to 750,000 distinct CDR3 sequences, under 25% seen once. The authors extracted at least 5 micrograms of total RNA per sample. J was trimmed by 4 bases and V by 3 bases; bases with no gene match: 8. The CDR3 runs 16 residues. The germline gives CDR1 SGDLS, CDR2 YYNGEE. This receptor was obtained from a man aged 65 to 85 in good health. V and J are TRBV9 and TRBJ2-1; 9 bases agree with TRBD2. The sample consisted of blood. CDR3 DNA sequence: TGTGCCAGCAGCGGCGGGAGGGCCACACCTTACAATGAGCAGTTCTTC. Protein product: CASSGGRATPYNEQFF.